Presented here are 20 T cell receptor beta chains from one specimen sequenced in a study of blood T cell repertoires in COVID-19. Profiling relied on immunoSEQ multiplex PCR, and the TCRdb table lists in-frame clones only, not all of them. This table holds approximately 260,000 clones, 70% to 90% found once. The sample consisted of PBMCs or T cells enriched from blood (not recorded which). Source of these receptors: a woman in her 40s with acute COVID-19.

This chain links TRBV11-3 with TRBJ2-7, with TRBD2 identical over 9 bases. Germline V lookup: CDR1 SGHNT, CDR2 YENEEA. This CDR3 contains 16 residues. The V and J ends lost 3 bases and 2 bases, in that order; junction bases with no gene match: 8. CDR3: CASSFSGTSHTYEQYF. The CDR3 DNA sequence: TGTGCCAGCAGCTTCTCCGGGACTAGCCACACCTACGAGCAGTACTTC.

Only one count was recorded for this clone. The CDR3 region has the DNA TGTGCCAGCAGTTTCACCAGGCGAGGGACCGGGGAGCTGTTTTTT. Amino acids: CASSFTRRGTGELFF. The V and J genes are TRBV27 and TRBJ2-2; tentatively, D is TRBD2 (5 bases). CDR1 and CDR2 from the germline V gene are MNHEY and SMNVEV (reference sequence). The V and J ends lost 3 bases and 5 bases respectively, with 13 bases between them. The CDR3 is made up of 15 amino acids.

The chain is built from TRBV19 and TRBJ1-1; D call uncertain. The germline CDR1 and CDR2 sequences are LNHDA and SQIVND (reference sequence). V lost 4 bases, J lost 0 bases, and 9 bases lay in between. The CDR3 is made up of 14 amino acids. The CDR3 is CASSSAQMNTEAFF. The CDR3 bases are TGTGCCAGTAGTAGTGCCCAGATGAACACTGAAGCTTTCTTT.

The genes are TRBV20-1 and TRBJ2-1; 9 bases are a match to TRBD1. Germline CDR1 is DFQATT and CDR2 is SNEGSKA (reference sequence). J lost 1 base, V lost 3 bases, and 4 bases had no gene match. The CDR3 is 15 residues long. The CDR3 is CSASLGTGSYNEQFF. The CDR3 DNA reads TGCAGTGCTAGTTTGGGGACAGGGTCCTACAATGAGCAGTTCTTC.

V is TRBV9 and J is TRBJ2-5, with TRBD1 matching 7 bases. Germline values: CDR1 SGDLS, CDR2 YYNGEE. Trimming removed 4 bases from V and 4 bases from J; junction bases left unmatched: 7. There are 14 residues in the CDR3. The CDR3: CASSPLRDRETQYF. As DNA, the CDR3 is TGTGCCAGCAGCCCCCTCCGGGACAGAGAGACCCAGTACTTC.

The genes are TRBV24-1 and TRBJ2-7; 8 nucleotides align to TRBD1. V lost 4 bases to trimming and J lost 0 bases; unmatched junction nucleotides: 4. Per germline, CDR1 KGHDR and CDR2 SFDVKD. This CDR3 has 15 amino acids. This CDR3 is CATSDGQGSSYEQYF. CDR3 coding DNA: TGTGCCACCAGTGACGGACAGGGATCCTCCTACGAGCAGTACTTC.

This chain joins TRBV5-8 and TRBJ2-3, with TRBD2 matching 15 bases. The CDR3 is 16 residues long. V gave up 3 bases and J gave up 5 bases; unmatched junction bases: 4. Germline V gene sequence: CDR1 SGHTS, CDR2 YDEGEE. The CDR3 is CASSYGLAGGLDTQYF. The CDR3 DNA reads as TGTGCCAGCAGCTACGGACTAGCGGGAGGGCTAGATACGCAGTATTTT.

V usage is TRBV7-9 and J usage is TRBJ1-2, with 7 positions matching TRBD1. The germline V gene encodes CDR1 SEHNR and CDR2 FQNEAQ (reference sequence). This CDR3 has 15 amino acids. CDR3 residues: CASRGANLVENGYTF. CDR3 sequence (DNA): TGTGCGTCCAGGGGGGCTAATTTGGTTGAGAATGGCTACACCTTC.

This clone was detected only a few times. The chain couples TRBV30 to TRBJ2-7; D possibly corresponds to TRBD1 (6 bases). With 2 bases removed from V and 4 bases from J, the gap between germline ends came to 9 bases. The CDR3 runs to 12 residues. CDR1 is GTSNPN and CDR2 is SVGIG in the germline V gene (reference sequence). This CDR3 reads CAWSLDRYEQYF. The CDR3 nucleotides are TGTGCCTGGAGTTTAGACAGGTACGAGCAGTACTTC. Complete variable domain (other parts from reference TRBV30 and TRBJ2-7): SQTIHQWPATLVQPVGSPLSLECTVEGTSNPNLYWYRQAAGRGLQLLFYSVGIGQISSEVPQNLSASRPQDRQFILSSKKLLLSDSGFYLCAWSLDRYEQYFGPGTRLTVT.

This chain uses TRBV3-1 (or the pseudogene TRBV3-2) with TRBJ1-3; maybe TRBD1 (5 bases). CDR1 and CDR2 from the germline V gene are LGHDT and YNNKEL (reference sequence). The V and J ends lost 2 bases and 2 bases respectively, with 10 bases between them. CDR3 length: 15 amino acids. CDR3 amino acids: CASSQSRGAGNTIYF. CDR3 sequence (DNA): TGTGCCAGCAGCCAAAGTCGGGGGGCTGGAAACACCATATATTTT.

As for this clone: The junction departs from germline at one end; a sequencing error may be responsible. CDR3 DNA sequence: TGTGCCAGCAGTGTAGGGAGCACTCAGCCCCAGCATTTT. Its protein is CASSVGSTQPQHF. The V call is TRBV2, the J call TRBJ1-5; no definite D call. The V gene's germline CDR1 is SNHLY and CDR2 FYNNEI. The CDR3 runs 13 residues. The full variable domain, in which reference TRBV2 and TRBJ1-5 provide the parts outside the CDR3, is EPEVTQTPSHQVTQMGQEVILRCVPISNHLYFYWYRQILGQKVEFLVSFYNNEISEKSEIFDDQFSVERPDGSNFTLKIRSTKLEDSAMYFCASSVGSTQPQHFGDGTRLSIL.

The J gene is TRBJ1-2, the V gene TRBV19, with D perhaps TRBD1 (5 bases). CDR3 length equals 15 residues. Trimming shortened V by 3 bases and J by 0 bases, and 11 bases separated the two germline ends. Looked up from germline, CDR1 is LNHDA and CDR2 is SQIVND (reference sequence). This CDR3 is CASSMSGGANYGYTF. DNA for the CDR3: TGTGCCAGTAGTATGTCCGGGGGGGCTAACTATGGCTACACCTTC.

This clone was detected once. J is TRBJ2-1 and V is TRBV5-1; TRBD2 matches 8 bases. With V trimmed by 2 bases and J by 4 bases, 11 bases remained unmatched. This CDR3 comprises 17 residues. Germline V gene lookup returns CDR1 SGHRS and CDR2 YFSETQ. CDR3: CASSLDSVTSGYNEQFF. Here the CDR3 DNA reads TGCGCCAGCAGCTTAGATTCAGTCACTAGCGGTTACAATGAGCAGTTCTTC.

This chain uses TRBV11-2 with TRBJ1-2; D is unresolved. The V end lost 7 bases, the J end lost 8 bases, and 17 bases lay between the germline ends. In germline, CDR1 is SGHAT, CDR2 FQNNGV. The CDR3 extends over 13 amino acids. This CDR3 is CASTSRPGKGYTF. The CDR3 DNA sequence: TGTGCCAGCACCTCACGCCCGGGGAAAGGCTACACCTTC.

The CDR3 DNA reads TGTGCCAGCAGTTTGGTTAGTGAAGCTTTCTTT. Its protein is CASSLVSEAFF. This chain joins TRBV28 and TRBJ1-1; D not resolved. CDR3 length: 11 residues. Germline lookup yields CDR1 MDHEN and CDR2 SYDVKM. Between the trimmed V and J ends, which lost 3 bases and 7 bases, there was a span of 6 bases.

A remark on this clone: At one boundary the junction diverges from the germline segment, which might be a read error. CDR3 in amino acids: CAISESWDRGYLF. CDR3 coding DNA: TGTGCCATCAGTGAGTCTTGGGACAGGGGATACCTCTTT. The chain carries TRBV10-3 and TRBJ1-1, with 10 bases identical to TRBD1. This CDR3 comprises 13 residues. Germline CDR1 is ENHRY and CDR2 is SYGVKD.

This chain uses TRBV27 with TRBJ2-7, with D perhaps matching TRBD2 (5 bases). The CDR3 has 14 residues. CDR1 MNHEY and CDR2 SMNVEV come from the germline V gene (reference sequence). V was clipped by 2 bases and J by 1 base, with 9 bases between them. CDR3 loop: CASSLNRGSYEQYF. The CDR3 DNA reads as TGTGCCAGCAGTTTAAATCGCGGGTCCTACGAGCAGTACTTC.

The V gene is TRBV29-1, the J gene TRBJ2-7; TRBD1 agrees at 9 bases. The CDR3 is made up of 14 amino acids. J was trimmed by 7 bases and V by 4 bases; bases with no gene match: 11. CDR1 and CDR2 from the germline V gene are SQVTM and ANQGSEA. Written as DNA, the CDR3 is TGCAGCGTTGGCCAACCCGACAGGGGGGGTGAGCAGTACTTC. Its translation: CSVGQPDRGGEQYF.

V usage is TRBV7-8 and J usage is TRBJ2-1; possibly TRBD2 for D (5 bases). CDR3 length: 15 amino acids. V was clipped by 3 bases and J by 0 bases, with 9 bases between them. In germline, CDR1 is SGHVS, CDR2 FQNEAQ. In nucleotides, the CDR3 is TGTGCCAGCAGCTTGCAGCGGAGCTCCTACAATGAGCAGTTCTTC. Translation gives CASSLQRSSYNEQFF. Looking up the rest from reference TRBV7-8 and TRBJ2-1 gives the full variable domain: GAGVSQSPRYKVAKRGQDVALRCDPISGHVSLFWYQQALGQGPEFLTYFQNEAQLDKSGLPSDRFFAERPEGSVSTLKIQRTQQEDSAVYLCASSLQRSSYNEQFFGPGTRLTVL.

This clone was recorded a few times. The chain carries TRBV6-5 and TRBJ1-2; D remains ambiguous. V lost 0 bases, J lost 3 bases, and 5 bases lay in between. The germline V gene encodes CDR1 MNHEY and CDR2 SVGAGI. The CDR3 runs 13 residues. Here the CDR3 reads CASSYSSYYGYTF. For the CDR3, the DNA is TGTGCCAGCAGTTACTCCTCCTACTATGGCTACACCTTC.